Below are 24 T cell receptor beta chains sequenced from a single sample in a study of T cell responses to AZD1222 COVID-19 vaccine. Libraries were prepared by immunoSEQ multiplex PCR; TCRdb keeps only in-frame clonotypes and omits some of them. The table records around 150,000 clones, about 91% of them present only once. Sequenced here: peripheral blood, sampled 28 days after the second AZD1222 dose. Source of these receptors: an adult who received the AZD1222 COVID-19 vaccine.

This chain links TRBV10-3 with TRBJ1-1; D unclear. The germline V gene has CDR1 ENHRY and CDR2 SYGVKD. V lost 2 bases, J lost 4 bases, and 8 bases lay in between. The CDR3 has 13 residues. CDR3 in DNA: TGTGCCATCAGTGAGGGATGGATCACTGAAGCTTTCTTT. Protein: CAISEGWITEAFF.

The chain couples TRBV3-1 (or the pseudogene TRBV3-2) to TRBJ1-6; TRBD1 is a possible D gene (6 bases). V lost 8 bases to trimming and J lost 6 bases, with 11 bases between them. The CDR3 spans 13 residues. Germline CDR1 is LGHDT and CDR2 is YNNKEL (reference sequence). This CDR3 is CASGGHLNSPLHF. The CDR3, as DNA: TGTGCCAGCGGGGGACATCTTAATTCACCCCTCCACTTT.

The chain couples TRBV6-5 to TRBJ1-1; 7 bases align to TRBD1. V was pared by 2 bases and J by 1 base, with 7 bases of the junction left unmatched. This CDR3 spans 16 amino acids. Germline V gene lookup returns CDR1 MNHEY and CDR2 SVGAGI. The CDR3 region is CASSYLRGRSNTEAFF. Here the CDR3 DNA reads TGTGCCAGCAGTTACCTGAGGGGGCGGTCGAACACTGAAGCTTTCTTT.

The rearrangement joins TRBV27 to TRBJ1-1; D ambiguous. Looked up from germline, CDR1 is MNHEY and CDR2 is SMNVEV (reference sequence). Trimming took 4 bases from V and 5 from J, leaving 11 bases between them. CDR3 length equals 13 residues. The CDR3 nucleotides are TGTGCCAGCAGTTATGGCCAGCGGACTGAAGCTTTCTTT. This gives the protein CASSYGQRTEAFF.

The V call is TRBV30, the J call TRBJ1-1; 12 nucleotides match TRBD1. With 0 bases clipped from V and 4 bases from J, the junction kept 15 bases outside the gene matches. The CDR3 consists of 19 residues. Germline CDR1 reads GTSNPN; CDR2 reads SVGIG (reference sequence). CDR3 nucleotides: TGTGCCTGGAGTGTACATGAGGGGACAGGGGGCTCCCTCTTCACTGAAGCTTTCTTT. Protein: CAWSVHEGTGGSLFTEAFF.

V gene TRBV4-2 combines with J gene TRBJ2-5; 7 bases fit TRBD1. The CDR3 is 16 amino acids. Losses at the gene ends were 3 bases for V and 1 base for J; bases not matched to a gene: 8. CDR1 is LGHNA, CDR2 YNFKEQ, per germline. For the CDR3, the DNA is TGTGCCAGCAGCCAGAACAGGGGTAACCCCCAAGAGACCCAGTACTTC. It is translated as CASSQNRGNPQETQYF.

This chain uses TRBV7-3 with TRBJ2-2, with 9 bases identical to TRBD1. The germline V gene encodes CDR1 SGHTA and CDR2 FQGTGA. The CDR3 extends over 20 amino acids. V lost 5 bases to trimming and J lost 6 bases; unmatched junction nucleotides: 22. The CDR3 nucleotides are TGTGCCAGCAGCCCCGAGCGCCCGATGAGGGGACAGGGATTACCCGGGGAGCTGTTTTTT. As protein: CASSPERPMRGQGLPGELFF.

The chain recombines TRBV2 with TRBJ1-2; TRBD1 aligns across 9 bases. Germline CDR1 reads SNHLY; CDR2 reads FYNNEI. V was pared by 7 bases and J by 4 bases, with 7 bases of the junction left unmatched. CDR3 size: 14 residues. CDR3 sequence: CASIRDRATYGYTF. The CDR3 DNA is TGTGCCAGCATACGGGACAGGGCCACCTATGGCTACACCTTC.

This clone came up once. This chain uses TRBV7-8 with TRBJ1-2; D remains unclear. This CDR3 has 14 residues. Germline V lookup: CDR1 SGHVS, CDR2 FQNEAQ. V was clipped by 0 bases and J by 2 bases, with 7 bases between them. This chain's CDR3 is CASSLAGVNYGYTF. The CDR3 DNA is TGTGCCAGCAGCTTAGCTGGGGTGAACTATGGCTACACCTTC.

The J gene is TRBJ2-7, the V gene TRBV4-1; 7 positions agree with TRBD1. The CDR3 has 16 residues. Germline V gene data show CDR1 as MGHRA and CDR2 as YSYEKL. The J segment lost 0 bases and the V segment lost 1 base, leaving 6 bases of the junction unmatched. As DNA, the CDR3 is TGCGCCAGCAGCCAAGGGGGACAGCCGAGCTCCTACGAGCAGTACTTC. Translation: CASSQGGQPSSYEQYF.

The count of this clone is one. The chain employs TRBV10-2 and TRBJ1-2; no clear D. The germline CDR1 and CDR2 sequences are WSHSY and SAAADI. V gave up 6 bases and J gave up 5 bases, with 13 bases separating them. The CDR3 is made up of 13 amino acids. The CDR3 is CASSVGRTYGYTF. DNA of the CDR3: TGCGCCAGCAGCGTAGGACGTACTTATGGCTACACCTTC.

The J gene is TRBJ2-6, the V gene TRBV6-5; TRBD2 matches at 7 bases. Trimming took 10 bases from V and 6 from J; bases not matched to a gene: 12. Germline CDR1 is MNHEY and CDR2 is SVGAGI. The CDR3 totals 15 residues. The CDR3 reads CATWTRVTQANVLTF. The CDR3 DNA is TGTGCCACCTGGACTAGGGTTACTCAGGCCAACGTCCTGACTTTC.

The chain uses TRBV6-6 and TRBJ1-5; unclear D gene. The V end was cut by 7 bases, the J end by 7 bases, with 17 bases between. CDR1 is MNHNY, CDR2 SVGAGI, per germline (reference sequence). This CDR3 is 14 amino acids long. The CDR3, as DNA: TGTGCCAGCACCCCAGGAGATTCTCGACAGCCCCAGCATTTT. This codes for CASTPGDSRQPQHF.

The gene calls are TRBV5-1 and TRBJ1-1, with D perhaps TRBD1 (5 bases). Per germline, CDR1 SGHRS and CDR2 YFSETQ. Trimming removed 3 bases from V and 4 bases from J, with 13 bases in between. The CDR3 sequence is 14 residues long. The DNA of the CDR3 is TGCGCCAGCAGCTCAGGAGGGGTCGGCACTGAAGCTTTCTTT. Protein: CASSSGGVGTEAFF.

CDR3 residues: CASSYSTYSYYTEAFF. The CDR3 nucleotides read TGTGCCAGCAGTTACTCGACGTATTCGTACTACACTGAAGCTTTCTTT. The chain employs TRBV6-5 and TRBJ1-1; D uncertain. The CDR3 contains 16 residues. Germline CDR1 reads MNHEY; CDR2 reads SVGAGI. Trimming took 0 bases from V and 3 from J, leaving 14 bases between them.

CDR3 DNA sequence: TGTGCCAGCAGCTTAGATCGGGCAGGGCCCTACGAGCAGTACTTC. It yields the protein CASSLDRAGPYEQYF. The V and J genes are TRBV11-2 and TRBJ2-7; possibly TRBD1 for D (5 bases). Germline-derived CDR1 and CDR2 are SGHAT and FQNNGV. The CDR3 length is 15 residues. Trimming removed 0 bases from V and 2 bases from J, with 11 bases in between.

This chain connects TRBV4-1 to TRBJ1-5; the D is unclear. This CDR3 comprises 15 residues. V was pared by 0 bases and J by 5 bases, with 11 bases between. The V gene's germline CDR1 is MGHRA and CDR2 YSYEKL. CDR3 bases: TGCGCCAGCAGCCAAGACGGCAACTTTTATCAGCCCCAGCATTTT. This sequence encodes CASSQDGNFYQPQHF.

By share, this clone ranks as medium-sized. The J gene is TRBJ1-2, the V gene TRBV13; 11 bases align to TRBD1. Germline loops: CDR1 PRHDT, CDR2 FYEKMQ (reference sequence). The trim removed 5 bases at V and 0 bases at J, leaving 8 bases unmatched. This CDR3 contains 17 residues. Here the CDR3 reads CASSNGQGADPNYGYTF. In DNA form, the CDR3 reads TGTGCCAGCAGCAACGGACAGGGGGCGGACCCTAACTATGGCTACACCTTC.

The chain links TRBV6-4 to TRBJ1-5; the D gene is possibly TRBD1 (6 bases). CDR3 length: 15 residues. Per the germline V gene, CDR1 is MRHNA and CDR2 is SNTAGT. V was clipped by 7 bases and J by 9 bases, with 22 bases between them. The CDR3 is CASILRGGRRWPQHF. As DNA, the CDR3 is TGTGCCAGCATCCTCCGGGGGGGGCGAAGGTGGCCCCAGCATTTT.

This chain uses TRBV7-2 with TRBJ2-3; a weak D match, TRBD1 (5 bases). The ends were cut back, 1 base at V and 0 bases at J, with 17 bases in the middle. The CDR3 loop spans 18 amino acids. Germline values: CDR1 SGHTA, CDR2 FQGNSA. In DNA form, the CDR3 reads TGTGCCAGCAGCTTAGAAATCCCAGGGCCCCTCAGCACAGATACGCAGTATTTT. This sequence encodes CASSLEIPGPLSTDTQYF.

This chain connects TRBV12-3 or TRBV12-4 to TRBJ2-7; D might be TRBD2 (5 bases). V was trimmed by 3 bases and J by 7 bases, leaving 10 bases between them. This CDR3 is 12 amino acids long. Here the CDR3 DNA reads TGTGCCAGCAGTTTGGCTCGAGGGGAGCAGTACTTC. Its protein is CASSLARGEQYF.

V usage is TRBV4-1 and J usage is TRBJ2-4; D is possibly TRBD1 or TRBD2 (5 bases each). Germline assignment: CDR1 MGHRA and CDR2 YSYEKL. The CDR3 runs 17 residues. V was cut by 0 bases and J by 0 bases, with 12 bases left in between. CDR3 sequence (DNA): TGCGCCAGCAGCCAAGAGAGGGACCGAAGAGCCAAAAACATTCAGTACTTC. This translates into CASSQERDRRAKNIQYF.

This chain uses TRBV7-9 with TRBJ2-7, with D unresolved. Trimming removed 5 bases from V and 5 bases from J, with 13 bases in between. The length of the CDR3 is 13 residues. CDR1 and CDR2 (germline): SEHNR, FQNEAQ (reference sequence). The CDR3 nucleotides are TGTGCCAGCAGCCCTCCCCAACGCCACGAGCAGTACTTC. Encoded protein: CASSPPQRHEQYF.

V is TRBV20-1 and J is TRBJ2-2; no firm D call. Trimming stripped 6 bases from V and 6 bases from J, with 8 bases between. Germline V gene lookup returns CDR1 DFQATT and CDR2 SNEGSKA (reference sequence). The CDR3 totals 11 residues. The CDR3 protein is CSAPYAGELFF. In DNA form, the CDR3 reads TGCAGTGCCCCGTATGCCGGGGAGCTGTTTTTT.